What follows describes a single TCR beta chain. The data originate from a study of blood T cell repertoires in COVID-19. Background on the study: Both acute and convalescent COVID-19 samples were obtained from the United States, Italy and Spain. Sources were T cells, B-cell-depleted T cells, or PBMCs; the material itself was cDNA or gDNA.

The germline CDR1 and CDR2 sequences are SGDLS and YYNGEE. The germline V and J ends were trimmed by 0 bases and 4 bases, with 10 bases remaining between them. The CDR3 sequence is 14 residues long. Cohorts were assigned according to the clinical history that participants reported. As processed by the authors: For nucleated cells, counts were estimated from reference gene primer amplification. Sequencing was performed with immunoSEQ multiplex PCR; in TCRdb, only in-frame clones are kept and a portion is missing. That table furnishes V, J and clone size, whereas the DNA furnished D and trimming. The sample consists of fewer than 400,000 clones, 87% of them appearing once.

This receptor was obtained from a woman aged 18-30 years who had recovered from COVID-19. The chain is built from TRBV9 and TRBJ1-1, with D unclear. Sequencing was done on a sample of PBMCs or T cells enriched from blood (not recorded which). The DNA for the CDR3 is TGTGCCAGCAGCGTAGCAACAGATCGCACTGAAGCTTTCTTT. As protein: CASSVATDRTEAFF.